This T cell receptor beta chain was observed in a study of cytomegalovirus exposure and HLA in healthy donors (dated by TCRdb to about 2017). As for the study more broadly: An earlier analysis of about 530 of the donors reported 276 Gb of sequence data and roughly 120 million unique TCR beta sequences obtained from around 190 million T cells. An early release covering 500 to 750 HLA-typed donors comprised approximately 290 gigabases of sequencing data and around 80 million unique TCR sequences. The genetic ancestry cluster associated with self-reported Caucasian donors included about 81% of the 300 to 400 genotyped donors. The aim of the study was to test whether cataloging public T cell receptors could identify signatures of past pathogen exposure. The study profiled the T cell repertoires of more than 500 subjects by immunosequencing and related them to cytomegalovirus serostatus. In addition to the first cohort of 500 to 850 subjects, a separate validation cohort of about 120 different subjects was used. The study combined high-throughput TCR immunosequencing, statistical association of individual TCRs with disease status, and machine learning to predict cytomegalovirus infection status. In a later analysis, previously published TCR beta repertoires from more than 500 donors were re-analyzed and high-resolution HLA genotyping was added so that TCR occurrence patterns could be studied. Rather than using new phenotypic data, the later analysis identified candidate immune exposures from TCR beta sequences and from how often those sequences occurred across donors. An earlier analysis of several hundred of the donors applied high-throughput TCR beta sequencing to assess whether each TCR beta V gene segment acted as functional or pseudogenic. Donor age, sex, ethnicity and CMV serostatus were compiled alongside the repertoire data. A later genetic analysis used genome-wide SNP genotypes for about 60% of the roughly 700 donors, treating that subset as a discovery cohort. Every discovery cohort repertoire had been produced on one sequencing platform. HLA typing covered class I and class II loci at four-digit resolution. The number of donors typed differed by locus, with about 629-630 for A, B, C, DRB1 and DQB1, around 520 for DQA1, approximately 580 for DPA1, and roughly 450 for DPB1. Roughly 5 DR-DQ haplotypes were handled as single units for association and clustering because linkage in the cohort was strong. On average, about 200,000 unique TCR beta nucleotide sequences were sequenced per donor among some 420 genotyped donors of the cohort, with roughly 18% of those sequences being non-productive. Study-level results and caveats: Some IMGT-functional V segments, including TRBV6-2 and TRBV6-3, could not be distinguished by the 87-base-pair reads and were therefore excluded. V-gene and J-gene trimming of TCR beta chains was associated with a missense DCLRE1C variant in a later genetic analysis, and the association was replicated in an independent cohort. In the study, some 160 TCR beta chains were listed as associated with cytomegalovirus. Linkage disequilibrium might explain the correlated functional status among segregating V segments, but an unknown experimental factor could not be excluded. It was suggested by the authors that the approach could potentially be generalized to other disease states and immunological phenotypes. A later genetic analysis reported fewer N-insertions in productive TCRs among donors in an Asian-associated ancestry cluster than the approximately 700-donor mean. The classifier was reported to diagnose cytomegalovirus status with high specificity and sensitivity in both the original cohort and the validation cohort. This cohort had only TCR beta chains sequenced, and the lack of alpha or paired-chain data limited which features could be detected. Specific HLA alleles were associated with over 15,000 TCR beta sequences at a false discovery rate of 0.05 in a later analysis. A further reported finding was that TCR beta sequences accurately predicted the HLA-A and HLA-B alleles for most subjects in the first cohort. A later analysis found that HLA-associated TCR beta chains were more clonally expanded and had lower generation probabilities than equally common non-associated chains. Because HLA typing was missing for some donors at each locus, association tests included only the typed subset. Strong co-occurrence of HLA alleles, especially DR and DQ, made assigning TCR associations to individual alleles difficult. Sequencing depth was assumed to be roughly uniform across donors in the presence/absence analyses, though that assumption may not hold. Several of the top co-occurrence clusters appeared to be linked to parvovirus B19, influenza, CMV and Epstein-Barr virus, according to a later analysis. CMV serostatus was the only immune exposure information available for the cohort. In a later analysis, most CMV-associated TCR beta chains were found to appear HLA-restricted, with HLA associations seemingly driven largely by CMV exposure. An earlier analysis of approximately 530 of the donors showed that most TCR beta V segments appeared in productive rearrangements either about 90% or about 30% of the time, which broadly matched IMGT annotations. According to a later analysis, TCR association rates differed among HLA loci, with DRB1 alleles showing the most associated TCRs and HLA-C alleles showing the fewest. A group of highly shared sequence variants was considered likely to be a technical artifact of the sequencing pipeline. In vitro tests confirmed that a few of the cytomegalovirus-associated TCR beta chains recognize cytomegalovirus antigens. Most TCR sequences were observed very rarely across donors, whereas some public TCRs were present in many individuals. Over 15 rarely observed V segments, including chromosome 9 orphons, were excluded from the earlier analysis of approximately 600 of the donors because counts were too low.

The cohort comprised some 730 healthy bone marrow donors. Cohort members were all nominally healthy when sampled, although unrecorded immune exposures were likely present. The donor was CMV seronegative and was included in the group of about 400 seronegative cohort members. A peripheral blood sample was provided by each donor, and peripheral blood mononuclear cells were used for TCR beta sequencing. The Qiagen DNeasy Blood Extraction Kit was used to extract genomic DNA from the blood cell samples. Library prep was done by the immunoSEQ multiplex PCR assay. A mixture of 60 forward primers for TCR Vbeta segments and 13 reverse primers for TCR Jbeta segments was used in the multiplex PCR. The CDR3 region of rearranged TCR beta genes was amplified from genomic DNA with a multiplex PCR assay. On the Illumina HiSeq System, the amplified TCR beta libraries were sequenced as 87-base-pair reads. Concerning the study's data processing: A later analysis tallied 75 million to 95 million unique TCR beta chains across the 650 to 750 repertoires, and around 9.9 million of those chains were shared by two or more donors. To remove PCR and sequencing errors, raw reads were error-corrected and collapsed into unique sequences using a nearest-neighbor algorithm that merged closely related sequences. Alignment of CDR3 sequences to IMGT reference sequences was used to assign V, D and J gene segments. For a sequence to be retained, at least a six-nucleotide match to both a V gene segment and a J gene segment was required. Rearrangements were classified as productive when the CDR3 lacked stop codons and remained in frame with V and J, and all other rearrangements were classified as non-productive. CDR3 was defined by IMGT convention, running from the second conserved V-encoded cysteine to the conserved J-encoded phenylalanine. The earlier analysis of a few hundred of the donors excluded sequences that lacked an unambiguous match to a single V gene segment. An earlier analysis of 587 of the donors called V segments functional above 56.7% productive rearrangements and segregating when the between-donor standard deviation exceeded 5%. A statistical classification framework was built to diagnose cytomegalovirus status from the catalog of TCR beta chain sequences. A later analysis assigned V and J genes by comparing TCR nucleotide sequences with IMGT/GENE-DB human TR gene sequences. The TCRdist pipeline was used in a later analysis to assign CDR3 sequences and most-parsimonious VDJ recombination scenarios. In a later analysis, each TCR beta chain was defined by its CDR3 amino acid sequence together with its V-gene family, and reads without a unique V-gene family were excluded. To address suspected cross-contamination and a sequencing artifact, a later analysis removed around 590 highly shared, low-generation-probability nucleotide sequences. In a later analysis, a clonal expansion index for each public chain was calculated from normalized within-repertoire ranks of inferred template counts. A later analysis computed generation probabilities with a VDJ recombination model fitted to out-of-frame rearrangements, and checked the results against IGoR. In a later analysis, hypergeometric tests were used to score TCR-TCR, TCR-HLA and TCR-CMV co-occurrence, with a repertoire-size bias correction applied to TCR pairs. To estimate false discovery rates, a later analysis permuted the HLA or CMV assignments 20 times. In a later analysis, co-occurring TCRs were grouped using DBSCAN, and TCRdist sequence similarity was added for clustering within HLA-allele-positive subsets. For co-occurrence clustering, repertoires with fewer than 30,000 or more than 120,000 public chains were excluded, along with about five repertoires with anomalous nucleotide sharing. What TCRdb holds here is the immuneACCESS table cut down to in-frame rearrangements. Part of the clones is not present; checked against another copy, under half of the missing clones reflect an unresolved V gene, and the others are unexplained. Clone size and V and J calls were adopted from that table, with D and trimming inferred from the DNA. The sample table records approximately 100,000 clones; 80% to 85% of these occur just once. Together, the top ten hold about 1.5% of the sample.

Comment on this clone: Its recognized antigen is unknown. Base qualities are missing; no much larger clone stands one base away.

The V and J ends are trimmed by 5 bases and 8 bases, leaving 15 bases between them. CDR3 length: 13 amino acids, cysteine to phenylalanine. The sequence is cut down to CDR3 DNA, 39 bases in frame from base 1. The CDR1 and CDR2 encoded by the germline V gene are SNHLY and FYNNEI. Input material: PBMCs. This TCR came from a middle-aged man in good health and CMV-seronegative. The chain is assembled from TRBV2 and TRBJ1-2; the best D guess is TRBD1, with 5 bases matching. The CDR3 is CASSTDVGGGYTF. The DNA sequence is as follows: TGTGCCAGCAGTACAGATGTGGGGGGGGGCTACACCTTC.